The 13 T cell receptor beta chains below all came from one sample that was sequenced in a study of CXCR3-negative and CXCR3-positive naive CD8 T cells. Study-wide results and caveats: CXCR3-positive naive cells carried more hydrophobic TRB CDR3s than CXCR3-negative naive cells did.

The libraries of TRB cDNA were prepared using 5' RACE with UMI labels. TCRdb re-called the 5' RACE reads and shows each CDR3 protein once, DNA omitted. This sample's table has about 70,000 distinct CDR3 sequences. The antigens of these receptors remain unknown. Specimen: naive CXCR3+ CD8+ T cells from blood. This sample's subset: CD45RO-CCR7+CD27+CD95- naive CD8+ T cells expressing CXCR3 (TNR3+). These receptors originate from a human donor in good health. Some clones in this sample may be carry-over from other donors' samples.

This chain connects TRBV7-3 to TRBJ2-1; TCRdb outputs TRBD2, but without DNA this stays unchecked. CDR1 and CDR2 (germline): SGHTA, FQGTGA. This CDR3 is 16 amino acids long. The CDR3 reads CASSLAVTSGGAGQFF.

The chain combines TRBV20-1 with TRBJ2-7. The CDR3 length is 13 residues. Germline V gene sequence: CDR1 DFQATT, CDR2 SNEGSKA (reference sequence). The CDR3 region is CSALGYDSYEQYF.

This rearrangement joins TRBV6-2 or TRBV6-3 to TRBJ1-5. In germline, CDR1 is MNHEY, CDR2 SVGEGT. CDR3 length: 13 residues. CDR3 amino acids: CASSRTNYQPQHF.

The chain combines TRBV5-5 with TRBJ2-1; the TRBD1 assignment by TCRdb is unverifiable without DNA. CDR3 length: 12 residues. The germline V gene has CDR1 SGHKS and CDR2 YYEKEE (reference sequence). The CDR3 spells CASSLAHREQFF.

The rearrangement joins TRBV3-1 to TRBJ2-7; TCRdb's assignment of TRBD1 cannot be checked, as there is no DNA. The V gene's germline CDR1 is LGHDT and CDR2 YNNKEL (reference sequence). This CDR3 spans 14 amino acids. CDR3: CASSDGQGAYEQYF.

The rearrangement joins TRBV19 to TRBJ2-5; TCRdb proposes TRBD1, but this gene call is untestable without DNA. This CDR3 is 19 amino acids long. Germline-derived CDR1 and CDR2 are LNHDA and SQIVND (reference sequence). CDR3 region: CASSKADQGAYLHQETQYF.

The chain combines TRBV6-6 with TRBJ2-7; TCRdb's D call, TRBD1, is unchecked because there is no DNA. This CDR3 contains 15 residues. Germline V gene sequence: CDR1 MNHNY, CDR2 SVGAGI (reference sequence). The CDR3 loop reads CASSYSRTEFYEQYF.

This rearrangement joins TRBV5-6 to TRBJ2-7; TCRdb reports TRBD1, a call that lacks DNA to check it against. Germline CDR1 and CDR2: SGHDT and YYEEEE. The CDR3 sequence is 14 residues long. The CDR3 loop reads CASNEGAGPYEQYF.

J is TRBJ1-2 and V is TRBV11-2; the D call from TCRdb, TRBD1, cannot be confirmed without DNA. This CDR3 has 13 residues. Germline loops: CDR1 SGHAT, CDR2 FQNNGV. The chain's CDR3 is CASSTKTGYGYTF.

CDR3 sequence reads: CASSVVSEETQYF. This chain connects TRBV11-3 to TRBJ2-5. Germline assignment: CDR1 SGHNT and CDR2 YENEEA. The CDR3 contains 13 residues.

The chain uses TRBV20-1 and TRBJ2-7; TCRdb lists TRBD2, though no DNA is available to test this call. The CDR3 loop spans 15 amino acids. Germline-derived CDR1 and CDR2 are DFQATT and SNEGSKA (reference sequence). CDR3 in amino acids: CSAPGPRGEFYEQYF.

The chain is built from TRBV7-7 and TRBJ2-7; TCRdb's D call of TRBD1 is untestable without DNA. The CDR3 length is 14 residues. Germline-derived CDR1 and CDR2 are SSHAT and FNYEAQ (reference sequence). CDR3 residues: CASSLLGASYEQYF.

This rearrangement joins TRBV7-9 to TRBJ1-1; TCRdb gives TRBD1 as the D gene, but with no DNA this cannot be confirmed. Germline V gene lookup returns CDR1 SEHNR and CDR2 FQNEAQ (reference sequence). CDR3 length: 18 residues. CDR3 loop: CASSPPEGALGLNTEAFF.